The 9 T cell receptor beta chains given below trace back to one sample, sequenced in a study of T-cell memory formation after mild COVID-19. TCRdb called the 5' RACE reads again in MiXCR, with one record for every CDR3 protein. The data show approximately 580,000 distinct CDR3 sequences, with around 21% seen just once and about an eighth held by the top ten. Specimen: PBMCs or a T cell subset sorted from them (not recorded which). All receptors derive from an adult woman who had mild COVID-19 (a few samples of this study predate the infection). Cell type and time point are not known.

V and J are TRBV25-1 and TRBJ2-5; possible D gene TRBD1, 6 bases. The CDR3 has 15 residues. The V end was cut by 3 bases, the J end by 5 bases, with 16 bases between. Looked up from germline, CDR1 is MGHDK and CDR2 is SYGVNS. DNA of the CDR3: TGTGCCAGCAGTGAGGGGGCACTACTTACGGAGACCCAGTACTTC. It translates to CASSEGALLTETQYF.

This clonotype was counted between two and nine times. This chain links TRBV4-3 with TRBJ2-7; D possibly corresponds to TRBD1 (5 bases). The CDR3 extends over 14 amino acids. V dropped 0 bases and J dropped 1 base, with 7 bases sitting between them. CDR1 is LGHNA, CDR2 YSLEER, per germline. CDR3 protein: CASSQEGRSYEQYF. The DNA of the CDR3 is TGCGCCAGCAGCCAAGAGGGGCGGTCCTACGAGCAGTACTTC.

This clonotype was counted between two and nine times. This rearrangement joins TRBV15 to TRBJ2-2; TRBD2 agrees at 7 bases. There are 15 residues in the CDR3. Germline V gene lookup returns CDR1 LNHNV and CDR2 YYDKDF (reference sequence). J lost 7 bases, V lost 0 bases, and 5 bases had no gene match. The DNA for the CDR3 is TGTGCCACCAGCAGAGAAGTTACTAGCGACGGGGAGCTGTTTTTT. Amino acids: CATSREVTSDGELFF.

This clonotype came up many times. J is TRBJ2-2 and V is TRBV6-2 or TRBV6-3; D is uncertain. Germline values: CDR1 MNHEY, CDR2 SVGEGT. This CDR3 spans 17 amino acids. The V end lost 5 bases, the J end lost 0 bases, and 16 bases lay between the germline ends. The CDR3 reads CASSRSGGRANTGELFF. The CDR3 DNA sequence: TGTGCCAGCAGTCGGTCTGGCGGCCGAGCGAACACCGGGGAGCTGTTTTTT.

The CDR3 reads CASRTTGGNTEAFF. The CDR3 DNA sequence: TGTGCCAGCAGGACGACAGGGGGGAACACTGAAGCTTTCTTT. The chain has TRBV7-3 and TRBJ1-1, with 9 bases lining up with TRBD1. CDR1 SGHTA and CDR2 FQGTGA come from the germline V gene. The CDR3 covers 14 residues. Unmatched junction bases numbered 3, after V lost 6 bases and J lost 1 base.

This clonotype has only a few counts. This chain joins TRBV7-3 and TRBJ2-1, with TRBD2 matching 8 bases. The junction had 15 bases not matched to a gene; V was cut back by 5 bases and J by 6 bases. CDR1 SGHTA and CDR2 FQGTGA come from the germline V gene. This CDR3 spans 17 amino acids. DNA for the CDR3: TGTGCCAGCAGCCCACAGGCGGGGGGCGCGGGGGCCAATGAGCAGTTCTTC. Protein sequence: CASSPQAGGAGANEQFF.

The V call is TRBV9, the J call TRBJ1-2; D is perhaps TRBD1 (5 bases). Trimming left V 4 bases short and J 3 bases short, with 19 bases between. The CDR3 has 16 amino acids. Germline CDR1 and CDR2: SGDLS and YYNGEE. The CDR3 sequence is CASSPSHLDSDYGYTF. DNA of the CDR3: TGTGCCAGCAGCCCATCCCACCTAGACAGCGACTATGGCTACACCTTC.

This clonotype was seen only a few times. The chain carries TRBV9 and TRBJ1-2, with 7 bases that match TRBD1. Germline CDR1 and CDR2: SGDLS and YYNGEE. The CDR3 contains 17 residues. V trimming: 3 bases; J trimming: 1 base; junction bases outside the gene matches: 12. In DNA form, the CDR3 reads TGTGCCAGCAGCGCCGATCGACAGGGATTGGGTAACTATGGCTACACCTTC. Amino acid sequence: CASSADRQGLGNYGYTF.

In this sample, this clonotype turned up a few times. The J gene is TRBJ2-6, the V gene TRBV29-1; D ambiguous. Trimming pared 6 bases from V and 2 bases from J, leaving 11 bases between. This CDR3 region has 14 residues. CDR1 is SQVTM, CDR2 ANQGSEA, per germline. This chain's CDR3 is CSVVPSPGANVLTF. As DNA, the CDR3 is TGCAGCGTAGTTCCGAGCCCTGGGGCCAACGTCCTGACTTTC. The variable domain in full, completed from reference TRBV29-1 and TRBJ2-6, reads SAVISQKPSRDICQRGTSLTIQCQVDSQVTMMFWYRQQPGQSLTLIATANQGSEATYESGFVIDKFPISRPNLTFSTLTVSNMSPEDSSIYLCSVVPSPGANVLTFGAGSRLTVL.